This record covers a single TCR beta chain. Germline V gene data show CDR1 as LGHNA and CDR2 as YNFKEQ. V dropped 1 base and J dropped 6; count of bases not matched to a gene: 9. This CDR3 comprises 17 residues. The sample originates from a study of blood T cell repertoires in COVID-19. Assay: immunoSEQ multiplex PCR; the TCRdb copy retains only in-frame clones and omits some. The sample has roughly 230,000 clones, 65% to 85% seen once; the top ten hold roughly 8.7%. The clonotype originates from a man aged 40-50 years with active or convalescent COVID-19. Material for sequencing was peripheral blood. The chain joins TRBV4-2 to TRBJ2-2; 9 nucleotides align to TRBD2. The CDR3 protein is CASSQVGGGGGSGELFF. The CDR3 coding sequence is TGTGCCAGCAGCCAAGTTGGCGGCGGGGGGGGTTCCGGGGAGCTGTTTTTT.